This is a list of T cell receptor beta chains from one sample in a study of cytomegalovirus exposure and HLA in healthy donors. The method was immunoSEQ multiplex PCR; TCRdb's version includes in-frame clones alone and lacks a portion of them. The data hold around 150,000 clones, with approximately 75% observed a single time. The sequencing sample was made of PBMCs. These receptors came from a man in his fifties or sixties in good health and CMV-seropositive. Each CDR3 is given with its conserved first and last residue. Each record gives: D gene, clone size, J gene, V gene, CDR3 DNA, CDR3 protein. D genes are given only for firm matches. Clone sizes are given selectively: once, few, many, or a class where the clone is expanded.

d_call: NA
clone_size: NA
j_call: TRBJ2-1
v_call: TRBV27
cdr3_nt: TGTGCCAGCAGTTTACTTGGACTAAGCAATGAGCAGTTCTTC
cdr3_aa: CASSLLGLSNEQFF

d_call: NA
clone_size: few
j_call: TRBJ2-2
v_call: TRBV5-4
cdr3_nt: TGTGCCAGCAGCTTGGGGGGGAGGAGGCCCGGGGAGCTGTTTTTT
cdr3_aa: CASSLGGRRPGELFF

d_call: TRBD2
clone_size: NA
j_call: TRBJ2-1
v_call: TRBV5-8
cdr3_nt: TGTGCCAGCAGCTTCGGGACTACATTTGAGCAGTTCTTC
cdr3_aa: CASSFGTTFEQFF

d_call: NA
clone_size: NA
j_call: TRBJ2-2
v_call: TRBV7-2
cdr3_nt: TGTGCCAGCAGCTTAGGCGGGCAGAGGAACACCGGGGAGCTGTTTTTT
cdr3_aa: CASSLGGQRNTGELFF

d_call: TRBD1
clone_size: NA
j_call: TRBJ1-1
v_call: TRBV5-1
cdr3_nt: TGCGCCAGCAGCCGAACAGGGGCGGGCACTGAAGCTTTCTTT
cdr3_aa: CASSRTGAGTEAFF

d_call: TRBD1
clone_size: NA
j_call: TRBJ2-5
v_call: TRBV2
cdr3_nt: TGTGCCAGCAGCCCCACAGGGGGCTATGAGACCCAGTACTTC
cdr3_aa: CASSPTGGYETQYF

d_call: NA
clone_size: few
j_call: TRBJ1-5
v_call: TRBV2
cdr3_nt: TGTGCCAGCACCCCCCAGGGGCTCAATCAGCCCCAGCATTTT
cdr3_aa: CASTPQGLNQPQHF

d_call: TRBD1
clone_size: NA
j_call: TRBJ2-5
v_call: TRBV5-1
cdr3_nt: TGCGCCAGCAGCTCGGGACAGGGGTACCAAGAGACCCAGTACTTC
cdr3_aa: CASSSGQGYQETQYF

d_call: NA
clone_size: NA
j_call: TRBJ1-2
v_call: TRBV6-5
cdr3_nt: TGTGCCAGCGGACAGAGAGCTAACTATGGCTACACCTTC
cdr3_aa: CASGQRANYGYTF

d_call: NA
clone_size: once
j_call: TRBJ1-5
v_call: TRBV5-8
cdr3_nt: TGTGCCAGCAGCCCTCCAACAGGGATTTTGAGTCAGCCCCAGCATTTT
cdr3_aa: CASSPPTGILSQPQHF

d_call: TRBD1
clone_size: NA
j_call: TRBJ2-7
v_call: TRBV2
cdr3_nt: TGTGCCAGCAGTGCGAGGGGGCGCCACGAGCAGTACTTC
cdr3_aa: CASSARGRHEQYF

d_call: TRBD1
clone_size: NA
j_call: TRBJ1-2
v_call: TRBV28
cdr3_nt: TGTGCCAGCAGCCTGGGACAGGGACAATCTAACTATGGCTACACCTTC
cdr3_aa: CASSLGQGQSNYGYTF

d_call: TRBD1
clone_size: NA
j_call: TRBJ1-2
v_call: TRBV5-1
cdr3_nt: TGCGCCAGCAGCTTGGAGCTACAGGGGGCAGGAGGCTACACCTTC
cdr3_aa: CASSLELQGAGGYTF

d_call: TRBD1
clone_size: NA
j_call: TRBJ2-1
v_call: TRBV2
cdr3_nt: TGTGCCAGCAGGAGACAGGGGAGGTATGAGCAGTTCTTC
cdr3_aa: CASRRQGRYEQFF

d_call: NA
clone_size: NA
j_call: TRBJ2-1
v_call: TRBV10-1
cdr3_nt: TGCGCCAGCAGTGACGGGGGAAGGCGAACCTACAATGAGCAGTTCTTC
cdr3_aa: CASSDGGRRTYNEQFF

d_call: TRBD2
clone_size: NA
j_call: TRBJ2-7
v_call: TRBV7-6
cdr3_nt: TGTGCCAGCAGCTTAGGCGGGGGGACCTACGAGCAGTACTTC
cdr3_aa: CASSLGGGTYEQYF

d_call: NA
clone_size: NA
j_call: TRBJ2-5
v_call: TRBV7-9
cdr3_nt: TGTGCCAGCAGCTTACCCCTCGGGGGTGAAGAGACCCAGTACTTC
cdr3_aa: CASSLPLGGEETQYF

d_call: TRBD1
clone_size: NA
j_call: TRBJ1-5
v_call: TRBV2
cdr3_nt: TGTGCCAGCAGAGTCCAGACAGGGACGGATCAGCCCCAGCATTTT
cdr3_aa: CASRVQTGTDQPQHF

d_call: NA
clone_size: NA
j_call: TRBJ2-2
v_call: TRBV19
cdr3_nt: TGTGCCAGTAGTATAATCACCGGGACCGGGGAGCTGTTTTTT
cdr3_aa: CASSIITGTGELFF

d_call: TRBD1
clone_size: few
j_call: TRBJ1-6
v_call: TRBV7-9
cdr3_nt: TGTTCCAGCAGTTCGGGACAGGGCTTTTATAATTCACCCCTCCACTTT
cdr3_aa: CSSSSGQGFYNSPLHF

d_call: NA
clone_size: NA
j_call: TRBJ1-6
v_call: TRBV19
cdr3_nt: TGTGCCAGTAGTATCAGCCAGGGAAGGAATTCACCCCTCCACTTT
cdr3_aa: CASSISQGRNSPLHF

d_call: TRBD1
clone_size: NA
j_call: TRBJ1-2
v_call: TRBV19
cdr3_nt: TGTGCCAGTACCGACAGGGACTATGGCTACACCTTC
cdr3_aa: CASTDRDYGYTF

d_call: NA
clone_size: NA
j_call: TRBJ1-2
v_call: TRBV5-1
cdr3_nt: TGCGCCAGCAGTTATAGCTCCCCCCGAGCGTCGGTTGACAGGAACTATGGCTACACCTTC
cdr3_aa: CASSYSSPRASVDRNYGYTF

d_call: TRBD2
clone_size: NA
j_call: TRBJ2-1
v_call: TRBV11-2
cdr3_nt: TGTGCCAGCAGCTTACTAGCGGGAAGTACTGAGCAGTTCTTC
cdr3_aa: CASSLLAGSTEQFF

d_call: NA
clone_size: NA
j_call: TRBJ1-5
v_call: TRBV6-5
cdr3_nt: TGTGCCAGCAGGGCTCCCAATCAGCCCCAGCATTTT
cdr3_aa: CASRAPNQPQHF

d_call: NA
clone_size: NA
j_call: TRBJ1-5
v_call: TRBV7-8
cdr3_nt: TGTGCCAGCAGCCTACGCGATAGTAACAATCAGCCCCAGCATTTT
cdr3_aa: CASSLRDSNNQPQHF

d_call: TRBD2
clone_size: NA
j_call: TRBJ2-1
v_call: TRBV4-1
cdr3_nt: TGCGCCAGCAGCCAAGAAAAGCTAGCGGGAGTGAGTGGTGAGCAGTTCTTC
cdr3_aa: CASSQEKLAGVSGEQFF

d_call: NA
clone_size: few
j_call: TRBJ1-1
v_call: TRBV6-6
cdr3_nt: TGTGCCAGCAGTTACGACAGGAGAAATTCTGAAGCTTTCTTT
cdr3_aa: CASSYDRRNSEAFF

d_call: NA
clone_size: few
j_call: TRBJ1-1
v_call: TRBV12-5
cdr3_nt: TGTGCTAGTGGTTTGACAGGGAGTATGAACACTGAAGCTTTCTTT
cdr3_aa: CASGLTGSMNTEAFF

d_call: TRBD1
clone_size: few
j_call: TRBJ1-5
v_call: TRBV19
cdr3_nt: TGTGCCAGTGGGACGGGAATCAGGGGGGCTAGTCAGCCCCAGCATTTT
cdr3_aa: CASGTGIRGASQPQHF

d_call: TRBD1
clone_size: NA
j_call: TRBJ2-2
v_call: TRBV12-5
cdr3_nt: TGTGCTAGTGGTTGGACAGGGAATTTACAGGGTATTAGGGCCGGGGAGCTGTTTTTT
cdr3_aa: CASGWTGNLQGIRAGELFF

d_call: NA
clone_size: NA
j_call: TRBJ2-5
v_call: TRBV6-5
cdr3_nt: TGTGCCAGCAGTGAATGGGCCCTGGGAGAGACCCAGTACTTC
cdr3_aa: CASSEWALGETQYF

d_call: NA
clone_size: NA
j_call: TRBJ2-6
v_call: TRBV27
cdr3_nt: TGTGCCAGCAGTTTAAATGGGCCTGGGGCCAACGTCCTGACTTTC
cdr3_aa: CASSLNGPGANVLTF

d_call: NA
clone_size: NA
j_call: TRBJ1-1
v_call: TRBV2
cdr3_nt: TGTGCCAGCAGTGGGGGGGGTCCGAACACTGAAGCTTTCTTT
cdr3_aa: CASSGGGPNTEAFF

d_call: NA
clone_size: NA
j_call: TRBJ2-7
v_call: TRBV20-1
cdr3_nt: TGCAGTGCTAGAGATCGGGAGGGGGCATACTTC
cdr3_aa: CSARDREGAYF

d_call: NA
clone_size: NA
j_call: TRBJ1-5
v_call: TRBV15
cdr3_nt: TGTGCCACCAGCAGAGGGACCGGGACTAACAATCAGCCCCAGCATTTT
cdr3_aa: CATSRGTGTNNQPQHF